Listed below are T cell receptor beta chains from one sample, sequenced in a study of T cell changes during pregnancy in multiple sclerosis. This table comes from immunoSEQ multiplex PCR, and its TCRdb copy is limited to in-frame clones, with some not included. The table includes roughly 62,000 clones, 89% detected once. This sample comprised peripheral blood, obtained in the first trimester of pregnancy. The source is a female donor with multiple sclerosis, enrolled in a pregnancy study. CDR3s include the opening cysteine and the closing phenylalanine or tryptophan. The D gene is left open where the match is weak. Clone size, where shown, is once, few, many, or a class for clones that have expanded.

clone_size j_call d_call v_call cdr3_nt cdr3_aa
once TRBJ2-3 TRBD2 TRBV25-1 TGTGCCAGCAGCATAAGGGGCGGACTAGCGGGAGGAAGAGATACGCAGTATTTT CASSIRGGLAGGRDTQYF
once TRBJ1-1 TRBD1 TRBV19 TGTGCCAGTTTAACAAATCACAGGGGGCGGAGCACTGAAGCTTTCTTT CASLTNHRGRSTEAFF
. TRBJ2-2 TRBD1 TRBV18 TGTGCCAGCTCACGAAGTGGCGGACAGGGGACCGGGGAGCTGTTTTTT CASSRSGGQGTGELFF
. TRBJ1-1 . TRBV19 TGTGCCAGTAGTATCACCCAGGCAAGCACTGAAGCTTTCTTT CASSITQASTEAFF
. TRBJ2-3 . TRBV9 TGTGCCAGCAGCGGACGCAGGGAATTAGCAGATACGCAGTATTTT CASSGRRELADTQYF
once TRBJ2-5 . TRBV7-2 TGTGCCAGCAGCTTTACTTGGTTGGGGGGGCCGCAGACCCAGTACTTC CASSFTWLGGPQTQYF
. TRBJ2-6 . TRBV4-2 TGTGCCAGCAGCCACAACTTTCAGGGGTCTGGGGCCAACGTCCTGACTTTC CASSHNFQGSGANVLTF
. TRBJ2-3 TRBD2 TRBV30 TGTGCCTGGACTAGCGGGGTAATAACAGATACGCAGTATTTT CAWTSGVITDTQYF
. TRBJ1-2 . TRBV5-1 TGCGCCAGCAGCTTGGGGGGCCCAGCGGGGGGCTACACCTTC CASSLGGPAGGYTF
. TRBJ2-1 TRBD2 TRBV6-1 TGTGCCAGTGGACTAGCGGGGGGCAATGAGCAGTTCTTC CASGLAGGNEQFF
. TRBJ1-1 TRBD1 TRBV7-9 TGTGCCAGCAGCCGGGACAGTTTCACTGAAGCTTTCTTT CASSRDSFTEAFF
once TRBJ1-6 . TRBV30 TGTGCCTGGAGTGTATTGGACAGAAATTCACCCCTCCACTTT CAWSVLDRNSPLHF
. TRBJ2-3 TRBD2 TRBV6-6 TGTGCCAGCGGCTTAGGCGGGGGGCCAGATACGCAGTATTTT CASGLGGGPDTQYF
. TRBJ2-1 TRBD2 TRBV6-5 TGTGCCAGCAGTTCAACGGGGGGGTACAATGAGCAGTTCTTC CASSSTGGYNEQFF
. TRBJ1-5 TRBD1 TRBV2 TGTGCCAGCAGGCCGGGACAGGGATTTCAGCCCCAGCATTTT CASRPGQGFQPQHF
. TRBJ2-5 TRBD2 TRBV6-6 TGTGCCAGCAGTCCTCTGGTAGCGGGACTCGAGACCCAGTACTTC CASSPLVAGLETQYF